This T cell receptor (beta chain) was recorded in a study of blood T cell repertoires in COVID-19. Study-wide background: Samples taken during acute and convalescent COVID-19 were collected in the United States, Italy and Spain.

Per the authors' pipeline: Reference gene primer amplification in the assay estimated nucleated cell counts. Clones were read by immunoSEQ multiplex PCR, and TCRdb kept only the in-frame ones, dropping some. V and J calls and clone size are given by that table; D and trimming were obtained from the DNA. The sample has about 210,000 clones, 80% to 90% seen once; the top ten hold roughly 2.8%. Note on this clone: At one end, the junction sequence differs from germline, possibly due to a read error.

There are 10 residues in the CDR3. The germline V gene encodes CDR1 MGHRA and CDR2 YSYEKL. The chain carries TRBV4-1 and TRBJ2-6, with TRBD1 matching over 7 bases. The sample taken for sequencing was peripheral blood. The origin of this receptor is a man over 45 with active or convalescent COVID-19. The CDR3 loop reads CASSLYGQAF. In DNA form, the CDR3 reads TGCGCCAGCAGCCTGTACGGACAGGCCTTC.